These 6 T cell receptor beta chains came from one sample sequenced in a study of T cell responses to AZD1222 COVID-19 vaccine. The data were produced by immunoSEQ multiplex PCR, yet TCRdb's version contains in-frame clones alone and is incomplete. The sample has fewer than 130,000 clones; around 90% are singletons. This specimen consisted of peripheral blood, obtained 28 days after the second AZD1222 dose. Every receptor here comes from an adult who received the AZD1222 COVID-19 vaccine.

V and J are TRBV29-1 and TRBJ2-5; D is possibly TRBD1 or TRBD2 (6 bases each). The germline V gene has CDR1 SQVTM and CDR2 ANQGSEA. The CDR3 is 15 residues long. V dropped 3 bases and J dropped 1 base, with 15 bases sitting between them. The DNA of the CDR3 is TGCAGCGTTGAGGTCCACAGGGAGGTCCAAGAGACCCAGTACTTC. Amino acid sequence: CSVEVHREVQETQYF. Variable domain in full (rest from reference TRBV29-1 and TRBJ2-5): SAVISQKPSRDICQRGTSLTIQCQVDSQVTMMFWYRQQPGQSLTLIATANQGSEATYESGFVIDKFPISRPNLTFSTLTVSNMSPEDSSIYLCSVEVHREVQETQYFGPGTRLLVL.

The chain uses TRBV5-1 and TRBJ2-7; no clear D gene. The CDR3 has 12 residues. Trimming took 7 bases from V and 2 from J, leaving 10 bases between them. Germline V gene lookup returns CDR1 SGHRS and CDR2 YFSETQ. In nucleotides, the CDR3 is TGCGCCAGCCCGATTGACACCTACGAGCAGTACTTC. Translated: CASPIDTYEQYF.

The rearrangement links TRBV6-5 to TRBJ1-5, with no clear D. Germline CDR1 and CDR2: MNHEY and SVGAGI. The CDR3 extends over 15 amino acids. Trimming took 6 bases from V and 6 from J, leaving 18 bases between them. The CDR3 spells CASRPFSQEIQPQHF. The CDR3 DNA sequence: TGTGCCAGCAGGCCATTTTCCCAGGAGATTCAGCCCCAGCATTTT.

V and J are TRBV11-3 and TRBJ2-3, with D tentatively TRBD2 (5 bases). The V gene lost 2 bases and the J gene lost 2 bases, with 11 bases spanning the gap. This CDR3 comprises 15 residues. Germline CDR1 is SGHNT and CDR2 is YENEEA. The CDR3 nucleotides are TGTGCCAGCAGCTTAAAAGAGGAGGTCACAGATACGCAGTATTTT. It codes for CASSLKEEVTDTQYF.

This chain links TRBV5-1 with TRBJ1-1; weak D call: TRBD1 (5 bases). This CDR3 has 14 amino acids. V gave up 2 bases and J gave up 1 base, with 9 bases separating them. Looked up from germline, CDR1 is SGHRS and CDR2 is YFSETQ. Written as DNA, the CDR3 is TGCGCCAGCAGCTTCAGGGCCCCGAACACTGAAGCTTTCTTT. Translating it yields CASSFRAPNTEAFF.

V gene TRBV5-1 combines with J gene TRBJ1-6; the D gene is possibly TRBD1 (5 bases). Germline lookup yields CDR1 SGHRS and CDR2 YFSETQ. Trimming shortened V by 2 bases and J by 7 bases, and 13 bases separated the two germline ends. The CDR3 runs 15 residues. The CDR3 spells CASSLEGRRNSPLHF. The CDR3 DNA follows: TGCGCCAGCAGCTTAGAGGGGCGTCGGAATTCACCCCTCCACTTT.